This T cell receptor (beta chain) was sequenced in a study of blood T cell repertoires in COVID-19. Overall study context: From T cells, B-cell-depleted T cells, or PBMCs came the material, which was cDNA or gDNA.

The data were produced by immunoSEQ multiplex PCR, yet TCRdb's version contains in-frame clones alone and is incomplete. The repertoire includes 300,000 to 400,000 clones, roughly 85% of them detected once, and 3.5% to 4.5% sits in the top ten. Trimming took 5 bases from V and 3 from J, leaving 17 bases between them. Germline V CDR1 and CDR2: MNHEY, SMNVEV (reference sequence). The CDR3 consists of 15 residues. The chain couples TRBV27 to TRBJ2-7, with D perhaps matching TRBD2 (6 bases). This TCR derives from a woman aged 40 to 50 with acute COVID-19. Specimen: PBMCs or T cells enriched from blood (not recorded which). DNA for the CDR3: TGTGCCAGCAGTCTGCTTGGCGGGGCTATCTACGAGCAGTACTTC. This encodes CASSLLGGAIYEQYF.